Described below is a single T cell receptor (beta chain) sequence and its context. Its target is unknown. The data derive from a study of radiotherapy plus CTLA-4 blockade in lung cancer. Study results and limitations: Together with interferon-beta, which increased in serum after radiation, early dynamic changes in blood T cell clones were reportedly the best predictors of response. Tumor-origin TCR clones grew in blood after radiotherapy plus ipilimumab.

Assay used: immunoSEQ multiplex PCR; TCRdb lists only in-frame clones, some missing. Of fewer than 100,000 clones listed, 60% to 85% were seen once; the top ten hold approximately 22%. The CDR3 runs 13 residues. Germline CDR1 reads LNHDA; CDR2 reads SQIVND (reference sequence). V was shortened by 4 bases and J by 8 bases, with 12 bases between the two germline ends. The origin of this receptor is a human donor with non-small cell lung cancer whose response to radiotherapy plus ipilimumab could not be evaluated. Some clones in this sample may be carry-over from other donors' samples. This sample comprised peripheral blood, obtained from a patient treated with radiotherapy plus ipilimumab. The chain joins TRBV19 to TRBJ1-5; no definite D call. The CDR3 bases are TGTGCCAGTAGTAGTCACAGCCGCGAGCCCCAGCATTTT. Residues: CASSSHSREPQHF.